These 4 T cell receptor beta chains were sequenced from one sample in a study of regulatory T cells in long-lasting Graves disease. TCR beta libraries were built with iRepertoire HTBI primers and Arm-PCR of CDR3 regions. TCRdb fed the multiplex PCR reads into MiXCR, producing one record per CDR3 protein. The sample lists hundreds of thousands of distinct CDR3 sequences; approximately 15% were seen once. Time point specified: newly diagnosed GD, antithyroid drugs for less than 3 months. PBMC RNA served as the TCR library source. This same sample was also taken into another study, of T cells in Graves' hyperthyroidism and ophthalmopathy.

Source: peripheral blood mononuclear cells (PBMCs), taken at new diagnosis, from a patient treated with antithyroid drugs. Receptors were obtained from a young woman with Graves disease.

This clonotype was counted at least ten times. In DNA, the CDR3 is TGTGCCATCAGTGAGTCACTAGCGCCCGAAGAGACCCAGTACTTC. Its translation: CAISESLAPEETQYF. V gene TRBV10-3 combines with J gene TRBJ2-5; 7 positions match TRBD2. CDR3 length equals 15 residues. Germline assignment: CDR1 ENHRY and CDR2 SYGVKD. The J segment lost 3 bases and the V segment lost 0 bases, leaving 4 bases of the junction unmatched.

This sequence joins TRBV15 and TRBJ1-2, with D maybe TRBD1 (6 bases). The CDR3 spans 14 residues. The germline V and J ends were trimmed by 1 base and 4 bases, with 10 bases remaining between them. Germline CDR1 and CDR2: LNHNV and YYDKDF (reference sequence). CDR3 sequence: CATSRGRQAYGYTF. CDR3 DNA: TGTGCCACCAGCAGAGGTAGACAGGCCTATGGCTACACCTTC.

The V and J genes are TRBV14 and TRBJ1-1; D remains ambiguous. Trimming left V 4 bases short and J 4 bases short, with 13 bases between. CDR1 and CDR2 (germline): SGHDN, FVKESK. CDR3 length: 14 amino acids. CDR3 residues: CASSLGRLSTEAFF. CDR3 bases: TGTGCCAGCAGCCTTGGACGGTTGAGCACTGAAGCTTTCTTT.

This clonotype was seen many times. V gene TRBV11-2 combines with J gene TRBJ1-1, with 8 nucleotides matching TRBD1. Germline CDR1 is SGHAT and CDR2 is FQNNGV. The CDR3 is 14 amino acids. V lost 5 bases and J lost 5; bases outside the gene matches: 7. Here the CDR3 reads CASSRFTGGTEAFF. The CDR3, as DNA: TGTGCCAGCAGCCGATTCACAGGGGGTACTGAAGCTTTCTTT.